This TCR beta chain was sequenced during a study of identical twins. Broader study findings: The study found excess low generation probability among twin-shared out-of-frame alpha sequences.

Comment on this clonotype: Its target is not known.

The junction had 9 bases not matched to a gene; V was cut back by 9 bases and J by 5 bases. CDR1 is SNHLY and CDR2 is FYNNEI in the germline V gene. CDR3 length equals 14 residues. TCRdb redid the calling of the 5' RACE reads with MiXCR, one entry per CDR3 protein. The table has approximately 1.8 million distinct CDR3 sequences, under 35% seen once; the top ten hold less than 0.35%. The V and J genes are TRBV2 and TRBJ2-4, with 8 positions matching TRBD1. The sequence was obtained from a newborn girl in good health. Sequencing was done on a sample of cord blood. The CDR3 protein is CASHRGKGENIQYF. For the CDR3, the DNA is TGTGCCAGTCACAGGGGGAAGGGTGAAAACATTCAGTACTTC.